This TCR beta chain is from a study of shared clonotypes between healthy human individuals. The CDR3 totals 16 residues. V dropped 0 bases and J dropped 5; count of bases not matched to a gene: 6. The V gene's germline CDR1 is SGDLS and CDR2 YYNGEE. Genomic DNA per cell subset filled all wells of several immunoSEQ plates. Assay used: immunoSEQ multiplex PCR; TCRdb lists only in-frame clones, some missing. In the table there are about 1.1 million clones, about four fifths of which are singletons. The chain combines TRBV9 with TRBJ2-3; 10 nucleotides match TRBD2. The sequencing sample was made of memory CD4+ T cells from PBMCs. The sample's subset: CD45RA-negative fraction. The clonotype originates from a man aged 18 to 29 in good health. Some clones in this sample may be carry-over from other donors' samples. DNA for the CDR3: TGTGCCAGCAGCGTAGACAGCGGGAGGGCCATAGATACGCAGTATTTT. Its protein product is CASSVDSGRAIDTQYF.